The T cell receptor beta chain under discussion was sequenced for a study of shared clonotypes between healthy human individuals. Points from the study as a whole: Represented genetic and exposure-history diversity was restricted by having few donors. Naive subsets tended to show greater estimated richness than memory subsets.

With respect to this clone: The target antigen is unknown.

Positive CCR7 selection of CD45RO-negative cells yielded the naive CD8 cells, and terminally differentiated effector memory CD45RA+ cells were excluded. With V trimmed by 2 bases and J by 6 bases, 4 bases remained unmatched. The germline CDR1 and CDR2 sequences are ENHRY and SYGVKD. The CDR3 consists of 13 residues. The genomic DNA of each subset was split evenly across several immunoSEQ plates. Using immunoSEQ multiplex PCR, the repertoire was profiled, and TCRdb retains in-frame clones only, with some absent. The sample lists hundreds of thousands of clones, roughly 95% seen once, with 0.11% in the top ten.

The rearrangement joins TRBV10-3 to TRBJ2-7; 7 bases align to TRBD1. The sample taken for sequencing was naive CD8+ T cells sorted from blood. The origin of this receptor is a woman aged 25 to 45 in good health. This chain's CDR3 is CAISEPTGPEQYF. As DNA, the CDR3 is TGTGCCATCAGTGAGCCGACAGGGCCCGAGCAGTACTTC.